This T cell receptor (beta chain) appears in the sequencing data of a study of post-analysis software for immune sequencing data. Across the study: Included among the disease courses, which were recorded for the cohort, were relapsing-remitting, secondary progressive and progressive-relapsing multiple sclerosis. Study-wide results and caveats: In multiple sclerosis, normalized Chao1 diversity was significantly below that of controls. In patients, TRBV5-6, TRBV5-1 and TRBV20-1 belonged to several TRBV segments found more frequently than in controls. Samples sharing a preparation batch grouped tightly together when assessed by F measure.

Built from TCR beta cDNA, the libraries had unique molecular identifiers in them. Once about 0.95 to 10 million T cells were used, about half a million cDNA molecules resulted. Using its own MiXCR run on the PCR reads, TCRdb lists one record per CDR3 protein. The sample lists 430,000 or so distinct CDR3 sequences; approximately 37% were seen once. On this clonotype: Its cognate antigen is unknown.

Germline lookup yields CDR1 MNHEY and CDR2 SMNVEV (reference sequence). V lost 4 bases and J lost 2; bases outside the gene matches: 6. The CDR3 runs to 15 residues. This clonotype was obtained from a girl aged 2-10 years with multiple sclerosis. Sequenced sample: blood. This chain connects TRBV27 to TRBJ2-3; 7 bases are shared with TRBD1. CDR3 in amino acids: CASSSWTGDTDTQYF. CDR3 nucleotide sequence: TGTGCCAGCAGTTCATGGACAGGTGACACAGATACGCAGTATTTT.